The 4 T cell receptor beta chains reported below all come from one sample, sequenced in a study of blood T cell repertoires in COVID-19. Some clones are missing from TCRdb's copy, which holds only in-frame ones; the method was immunoSEQ multiplex PCR. The profile shows around 140,000 clones, roughly four fifths of them singletons. Sequencing was done on a sample of peripheral blood. These TCRs come from a human donor in a cohort sampled during active COVID-19.

The genes are TRBV29-1 and TRBJ1-1, with TRBD1 matching 8 bases. This CDR3 is built from 13 residues. In germline, CDR1 is SQVTM, CDR2 ANQGSEA. Germline trimming cut 7 bases from V and 0 bases from J; bases unmatched to any gene: 4. CDR3 region: CSGYRGVNTEAFF. Written as DNA, the CDR3 is TGCAGCGGCTACAGGGGGGTGAACACTGAAGCTTTCTTT.

The chain employs TRBV15 and TRBJ1-4, with 9 bases identical to TRBD1. Trimming took 1 base from V and 0 from J; bases not matched to a gene: 12. The length of the CDR3 is 20 residues. In germline, CDR1 is LNHNV, CDR2 YYDKDF (reference sequence). In DNA, the CDR3 is TGTGCCACCAGCAGAGGGCCTGGGCGGACAGGGGAAGCAACTAATGAAAAACTGTTTTTT. It encodes CATSRGPGRTGEATNEKLFF.

This clone was observed a few times. The genes are TRBV15 and TRBJ1-2; D ambiguous. From germline, CDR1 is LNHNV and CDR2 YYDKDF (reference sequence). V was cut by 8 bases and J by 4 bases, with 14 bases left in between. There are 13 residues in the CDR3. The CDR3 here is CATAPGNLYGYTF. The CDR3 coding sequence is TGTGCCACCGCCCCCGGGAACCTCTATGGCTACACCTTC.

The genes are TRBV5-8 and TRBJ2-7; tentative D call: TRBD1 (5 bases). V shed 2 bases and J shed 1 base, with 10 bases lying between them. The CDR3 has 14 amino acids. Germline lookup yields CDR1 SGHTS and CDR2 YDEGEE. CDR3 sequence: CASSLPTVSYEQYF. As DNA, the CDR3 is TGTGCCAGCAGCTTACCGACAGTGTCCTACGAGCAGTACTTC.